This entry is about one T cell receptor beta chain. Its target is unknown. This record comes from a study of T cell responses to AZD1222 COVID-19 vaccine. The CDR3 has 13 amino acids. Germline trimming cut 6 bases from V and 7 bases from J; bases unmatched to any gene: 8. CDR1 and CDR2 (germline): SNHLY, FYNNEI. Profiling relied on immunoSEQ multiplex PCR, and the TCRdb table lists in-frame clones only, not all of them. The sample holds 210,000 or so clones, around 93% seen once. Study-wide results and caveats: At baseline, just five to seven AZD1222 recipients tested seropositive. Vaccine-associated CD4 TCRs ranged over spike, dominating at 160-218 and 743-854. The repertoires were collected only after the peak T cell response.

The rearrangement links TRBV2 to TRBJ1-1; 7 positions match TRBD1. This clonotype originated in an adult in good health. Sequenced here: peripheral blood, sampled on day 0 of MenACWY control vaccination. In nucleotides, the CDR3 is TGTGCCAGCAGCTTGACAGGGCAGTATGAAGCTTTCTTT. Translated: CASSLTGQYEAFF.